Each of the 26 T cell receptor beta chains below was sequenced from the same sample in a study of breast tumors, draining lymph nodes, adjacent tissues listed by TCRdb under 2016. Receptors were amplified or captured by multiplex PCR. Sequencer: Illumina HiSeq 2000. The public reads were quality trimmed at Q25 with fastp and then assembled into clones with MiXCR by TCRdb, keeping productive beta chains. When rows share a CDR3 protein, they turn into one entry using the most common DNA and genes. Present in this sample are around 120,000 distinct CDR3 sequences, about 20% of which were seen just once. The leading ten clones occupy roughly 3.5% of the sample. Lymph node samples were obtained from the axillary draining lymph nodes of breast cancer patients. The sequenced sample consisted of axillary lymph node tissue. These TCRs come from a female donor with breast cancer. Some clones in this sample may be carry-over from other donors' samples.

Many counts were recorded for this clonotype. V usage is TRBV5-1 and J usage is TRBJ2-3, with 10 bases identical to TRBD2. J lost 0 bases, V lost 4 bases, and 5 bases had no gene match. CDR1 and CDR2 from the germline V gene are SGHRS and YFSETQ. The CDR3 length is 16 residues. The CDR3 DNA is TGCGCCAGCAGCCTCCCTAGCGGGAGCAGCACAGATACGCAGTATTTT. Amino acid sequence: CASSLPSGSSTDTQYF.

Worth noting for this clonotype: Being one base from a much bigger clone, this may be a read error. This CDR3 is missing its conserved last phenylalanine or tryptophan, likely due to a read error. This chain joins TRBV5-1 and TRBJ2-7, with D hard to call. This CDR3 has 15 amino acids. Trimming left V 4 bases short and J 2 bases short, with 16 bases between. The germline V gene encodes CDR1 SGHRS and CDR2 YFSETQ. As DNA, the CDR3 is TGCGCCAGCAGCCAAAGACACACTACCCCCTACGAGCAGTACCTC. Its protein is CASSQRHTTPYEQYL.

This clonotype was counted many times. This chain's CDR3 is CASSQVGETPVVGEQFF. Here the CDR3 DNA reads TGCGCCAGCAGCCAAGTGGGGGAGACCCCGGTGGTCGGTGAGCAGTTCTTC. This chain connects TRBV4-1 to TRBJ2-1; D is tentatively TRBD1 or TRBD2 (5 bases each). The CDR3 is made up of 17 amino acids. Germline CDR1 reads MGHRA; CDR2 reads YSYEKL. Trimming cost V 1 base and J 9 bases, with 22 bases left between them.

In its sample, this clonotype was seen many times. V gene TRBV9 combines with J gene TRBJ1-2; no definite D call. The CDR3 extends over 14 amino acids. Germline assignment: CDR1 SGDLS and CDR2 YYNGEE. Trimming took 2 bases from V and 4 from J, leaving 12 bases between them. In nucleotides, the CDR3 is TGTGCCAGCAGCGTTGGTCGAGATCCCTATGGCTACACCTTC. It yields the protein CASSVGRDPYGYTF.

This clonotype was seen at least ten times. The chain combines TRBV20-1 with TRBJ1-6, with TRBD1 identical over 8 bases. This CDR3 is built from 14 residues. Germline CDR1 DFQATT, CDR2 SNEGSKA (reference sequence). J was trimmed by 10 bases and V by 3 bases; bases with no gene match: 8. In nucleotides, the CDR3 is TGCAGTGCTAGCAGACAGGGGATTGGATCACCCCTCCACTTT. This sequence encodes CSASRQGIGSPLHF.

In this sample, this clonotype turned up many times. The genes are TRBV7-8 and TRBJ2-3; 7 bases agree with TRBD2. Germline loops: CDR1 SGHVS, CDR2 FQNEAQ. The CDR3 is 17 amino acids. With 3 bases clipped from V and 2 bases from J, the junction kept 11 bases outside the gene matches. CDR3 DNA sequence: TGTGCCAGCAGCTTCGGCTTTGCGGGGGACCCCACAGATACGCAGTATTTT. It encodes CASSFGFAGDPTDTQYF.

Comment on this clonotype: A much larger clone differs by one base, so this may be a read error. This chain uses TRBV30 with TRBJ1-2, with D unresolved. Germline-derived CDR1 and CDR2 are GTSNPN and SVGIG (reference sequence). This CDR3 has 13 residues. Written as DNA, the CDR3 is TGTGCCTGGAGCCACGGTCTTACTTATGGCTACGCCTTC. This sequence encodes CAWSHGLTYGYAF. The entire variable domain, with the rest obtained from reference TRBV30 and TRBJ1-2, is as follows: SQTIHQWPATLVQPVGSPLSLECTVEGTSNPNLYWYRQAAGRGLQLLFYSVGIGQISSEVPQNLSASRPQDRQFILSSKKLLLSDSGFYLCAWSHGLTYGYAFGSGTRLTVV.

On this clonotype itself: This may stem from a read error, because a much larger clone lies one nucleotide away. V is TRBV15 and J is TRBJ2-7; tentative D call: TRBD2 (5 bases). The CDR3 is made up of 12 amino acids. Germline V gene sequence: CDR1 LNHNV, CDR2 YYDKDF (reference sequence). The CDR3 DNA is TGTGCCACCGGCAGAACCGGGAAGGAGCAGTACTTC. This gives the protein CATGRTGKEQYF.

This clonotype was observed many times. The chain carries TRBV10-3 and TRBJ2-5; maybe TRBD2 (7 bases). This CDR3 is 15 amino acids long. Trimming stripped 2 bases from V and 4 bases from J, with 14 bases between. Looked up from germline, CDR1 is ENHRY and CDR2 is SYGVKD. The CDR3 nucleotides are TGTGCCATCAGTGAGGGGGGGGCGGGGGCAGAGACCCAGTACTTC. Translated, it gives CAISEGGAGAETQYF.

This clonotype was counted at least ten times. V usage is TRBV5-1 and J usage is TRBJ2-1, with a weak D call TRBD2 (5 bases). The CDR3 extends over 14 amino acids. Trimming stripped 1 base from V and 3 bases from J, with 8 bases between. Germline V CDR1 and CDR2: SGHRS, YFSETQ. CDR3: CASSLSGNYNEQFF. The DNA for the CDR3 is TGCGCCAGCAGCTTGTCGGGAAACTACAATGAGCAGTTCTTC.

This clonotype was recorded at least ten times. This chain links TRBV5-1 with TRBJ2-3; 8 bases are shared with TRBD2. CDR1 is SGHRS, CDR2 YFSETQ, per germline. The CDR3 is made up of 16 amino acids. The junction had 9 bases not matched to a gene; V was cut back by 4 bases and J by 2 bases. CDR3 sequence reads: CASSTPRAGDTDTQYF. The DNA for the CDR3 is TGCGCCAGCAGCACCCCGAGAGCGGGAGACACAGATACGCAGTATTTT. Variable domain in full (rest from reference TRBV5-1 and TRBJ2-3): KAGVTQTPRYLIKTRGQQVTLSCSPISGHRSVSWYQQTPGQGLQFLFEYFSETQRNKGNFPGRFSGRQFSNSRSEMNVSTLELGDSALYLCASSTPRAGDTDTQYFGPGTRLTVL.

V gene TRBV6-6 combines with J gene TRBJ2-4; maybe TRBD2 (6 bases). Germline-derived CDR1 and CDR2 are MNHNY and SVGAGI (reference sequence). The CDR3 is made up of 14 amino acids. Between the trimmed V and J ends, which lost 2 bases and 2 bases, there was a span of 7 bases. CDR3 in amino acids: CASSYGGSKNIQYF. DNA for the CDR3: TGTGCCAGCAGTTACGGGGGGTCCAAAAACATTCAGTACTTC.

This clonotype was observed at least ten times. The genes are TRBV10-1 and TRBJ2-3; 11 positions match TRBD2. The germline CDR1 and CDR2 sequences are WNHNN and SYGVQD (reference sequence). CDR3 length: 16 residues. Trimming at V came to 1 base and at J to 2 bases, leaving 2 bases not matched to a gene. The CDR3: CASSELGLADTDTQYF. As DNA, the CDR3 is TGCGCCAGCAGTGAGTTGGGACTAGCGGACACAGATACGCAGTATTTT.

The chain uses TRBV6-1 and TRBJ2-2; 7 nucleotides align to TRBD2. The CDR3 loop spans 15 amino acids. With 4 bases clipped from V and 4 bases from J, the junction kept 6 bases outside the gene matches. CDR1 MNHNS and CDR2 SASEGT come from the germline V gene. CDR3 protein: CASSVELASTGELFF. DNA for the CDR3: TGTGCCAGCAGTGTGGAACTAGCGAGCACCGGGGAGCTGTTTTTT.

This clonotype has at least ten counts. V gene TRBV6-5 combines with J gene TRBJ2-5; tentatively, D is TRBD2 (5 bases). Looked up from germline, CDR1 is MNHEY and CDR2 is SVGAGI. Trimming took 8 bases from V and 5 from J, leaving 12 bases between them. CDR3 length equals 12 residues. CDR3 region: CASGRGSETQYF. CDR3 coding DNA: TGTGCCAGCGGTCGGGGATCGGAGACCCAGTACTTC.

The rearrangement links TRBV5-4 to TRBJ2-5, with 8 bases identical to TRBD2. The CDR3 sequence is 17 residues long. The ends lost 4 bases at V and 2 bases at J; junction bases unmatched: 13. CDR1 and CDR2 (germline): SGHNT, YYREEE (reference sequence). The CDR3, as DNA: TGTGCCAGCAGCCGGGAGGGGGGGCAGATGACGCAAGAGACCCAGTACTTC. This encodes CASSREGGQMTQETQYF.

This clonotype occurred many times. The gene calls are TRBV11-2 and TRBJ1-5, with D unresolved. CDR1 SGHAT and CDR2 FQNNGV come from the germline V gene. V lost 0 bases, J lost 1 base, and 7 bases lay in between. The CDR3 spans 15 residues. Here the CDR3 reads CASSLDGRSNQPQHF. DNA for the CDR3: TGTGCCAGCAGCTTAGATGGACGGAGCAATCAGCCCCAGCATTTT.

The rearrangement uses TRBV2 and TRBJ1-1, with D possibly matching TRBD1 (5 bases). V gave up 0 bases and J gave up 2 bases, with 13 bases separating them. Germline V gene lookup returns CDR1 SNHLY and CDR2 FYNNEI. The CDR3 runs 16 residues. The CDR3 DNA is TGTGCCAGCAGTGAAGCGCCGCGGGGGATCAACACTGAAGCTTTCTTT. It is translated as CASSEAPRGINTEAFF.

At least ten counts were recorded for this clonotype. This chain connects TRBV20-1 to TRBJ2-5; D may correspond to TRBD1 or TRBD2 (5 bases each). The CDR3 contains 13 residues. Germline values: CDR1 DFQATT, CDR2 SNEGSKA (reference sequence). The V and J ends lost 3 bases and 5 bases respectively, with 13 bases between them. Written as DNA, the CDR3 is TGCAGTGCTAGGAGGGGACCAGGGGAGACCCAGTACTTC. This codes for CSARRGPGETQYF.

As to this clonotype: A read error is possible here, since a much larger clone lies one base away. In this CDR3 the conserved last residue, phenylalanine or tryptophan, is missing, so a read error is likely. V and J are TRBV6-5 and TRBJ1-2; tentatively, D is TRBD1 (6 bases). Germline CDR1 reads MNHEY; CDR2 reads SVGAGI. The CDR3 runs 15 residues. The V gene lost 6 bases and the J gene lost 0 bases, with 14 bases spanning the gap. CDR3 protein: CASRLDRISNYGYTS. CDR3 in DNA: TGTGCCAGCAGACTAGACAGGATTTCTAACTATGGCTACACCTCC.

The J gene is TRBJ2-1, the V gene TRBV11-3; 10 nucleotides line up with TRBD2. CDR1 and CDR2 from the germline V gene are SGHNT and YENEEA. This CDR3 region has 18 residues. V lost 1 base and J lost 8; bases outside the gene matches: 14. The CDR3 here is CASSLGRLAGDGLDEQFF. The CDR3 nucleotides are TGTGCCAGCAGCTTAGGACGTCTAGCGGGAGACGGTTTGGATGAGCAGTTCTTC. The full variable domain, its missing parts supplied by reference TRBV11-3 and TRBJ2-1, is EAGVVQSPRYKIIEKKQPVAFWCNPISGHNTLYWYLQNLGQGPELLIRYENEEAVDDSQLPKDRFSAERLKGVDSTLKIQPAELGDSAVYLCASSLGRLAGDGLDEQFFGPGTRLTVL.

The sample holds one count of this clonotype. A read error may be the cause here, since a much bigger clone is one base away. The chain recombines TRBV11-3 with TRBJ2-1; the D gene is possibly TRBD1 (5 bases). The CDR3 consists of 12 residues. CDR1 SGHNT and CDR2 YENEEA come from the germline V gene. The CDR3, as DNA: TGTGCCAGCAGCTCAAGGGGTAATGAGCAGCTCTTC. Its translation: CASSSRGNEQLF.

Worth noting for this clonotype: A read error may be the cause here, since a much bigger clone is one base away. J is TRBJ2-7 and V is TRBV10-3; possibly TRBD1 for D (5 bases). Trimming left V 2 bases short and J 3 bases short, with 17 bases between. There are 16 residues in the CDR3. CDR1 is ENHRY, CDR2 SYGVKD, per germline. CDR3: CAISELGAELHYEQYF. The CDR3 nucleotides are TGTGCCATCAGTGAGCTAGGGGCCGAGTTGCACTACGAGCAGTACTTC.

V gene TRBV20-1 combines with J gene TRBJ1-2; 7 positions agree with TRBD1. CDR3 length: 14 residues. The germline V gene has CDR1 DFQATT and CDR2 SNEGSKA (reference sequence). The ends lost 3 bases at V and 8 bases at J; junction bases unmatched: 12. The CDR3 sequence is CSASRGTAFEGYTF. DNA for the CDR3: TGCAGTGCTAGCCGCGGGACAGCCTTTGAGGGCTACACCTTC.

This clonotype was counted at least ten times. The genes are TRBV7-3 and TRBJ2-2; TRBD2 aligns across 14 bases. The CDR3 has 17 residues. V shed 0 bases and J 8 bases; nucleotides not matched to a gene: 5. Germline V gives CDR1 SGHTA, CDR2 FQGTGA. The CDR3 region is CASSLTGLAGGKGELFF. The CDR3 DNA sequence: TGTGCCAGCAGCTTAACCGGACTAGCGGGAGGAAAAGGGGAGCTGTTTTTT. The entire variable domain, with the rest obtained from reference TRBV7-3 and TRBJ2-2, is as follows: GAGVSQTPSNKVTEKGKYVELRCDPISGHTALYWYRQSLGQGPEFLIYFQGTGAADDSGLPNDRFFAVRPEGSVSTLKIQRTERGDSAVYLCASSLTGLAGGKGELFFGEGSRLTVL.

This clonotype was recorded at least ten times. The chain couples TRBV9 to TRBJ1-5, with TRBD1 as a possible D gene (5 bases). CDR3 length: 14 residues. CDR1 and CDR2 (germline): SGDLS, YYNGEE. V dropped 3 bases and J dropped 5 bases, with 12 bases sitting between them. CDR3 DNA sequence: TGTGCCAGCAGCGCCTACGACAGAGATCAGCCCCAGCATTTT. This sequence encodes CASSAYDRDQPQHF.